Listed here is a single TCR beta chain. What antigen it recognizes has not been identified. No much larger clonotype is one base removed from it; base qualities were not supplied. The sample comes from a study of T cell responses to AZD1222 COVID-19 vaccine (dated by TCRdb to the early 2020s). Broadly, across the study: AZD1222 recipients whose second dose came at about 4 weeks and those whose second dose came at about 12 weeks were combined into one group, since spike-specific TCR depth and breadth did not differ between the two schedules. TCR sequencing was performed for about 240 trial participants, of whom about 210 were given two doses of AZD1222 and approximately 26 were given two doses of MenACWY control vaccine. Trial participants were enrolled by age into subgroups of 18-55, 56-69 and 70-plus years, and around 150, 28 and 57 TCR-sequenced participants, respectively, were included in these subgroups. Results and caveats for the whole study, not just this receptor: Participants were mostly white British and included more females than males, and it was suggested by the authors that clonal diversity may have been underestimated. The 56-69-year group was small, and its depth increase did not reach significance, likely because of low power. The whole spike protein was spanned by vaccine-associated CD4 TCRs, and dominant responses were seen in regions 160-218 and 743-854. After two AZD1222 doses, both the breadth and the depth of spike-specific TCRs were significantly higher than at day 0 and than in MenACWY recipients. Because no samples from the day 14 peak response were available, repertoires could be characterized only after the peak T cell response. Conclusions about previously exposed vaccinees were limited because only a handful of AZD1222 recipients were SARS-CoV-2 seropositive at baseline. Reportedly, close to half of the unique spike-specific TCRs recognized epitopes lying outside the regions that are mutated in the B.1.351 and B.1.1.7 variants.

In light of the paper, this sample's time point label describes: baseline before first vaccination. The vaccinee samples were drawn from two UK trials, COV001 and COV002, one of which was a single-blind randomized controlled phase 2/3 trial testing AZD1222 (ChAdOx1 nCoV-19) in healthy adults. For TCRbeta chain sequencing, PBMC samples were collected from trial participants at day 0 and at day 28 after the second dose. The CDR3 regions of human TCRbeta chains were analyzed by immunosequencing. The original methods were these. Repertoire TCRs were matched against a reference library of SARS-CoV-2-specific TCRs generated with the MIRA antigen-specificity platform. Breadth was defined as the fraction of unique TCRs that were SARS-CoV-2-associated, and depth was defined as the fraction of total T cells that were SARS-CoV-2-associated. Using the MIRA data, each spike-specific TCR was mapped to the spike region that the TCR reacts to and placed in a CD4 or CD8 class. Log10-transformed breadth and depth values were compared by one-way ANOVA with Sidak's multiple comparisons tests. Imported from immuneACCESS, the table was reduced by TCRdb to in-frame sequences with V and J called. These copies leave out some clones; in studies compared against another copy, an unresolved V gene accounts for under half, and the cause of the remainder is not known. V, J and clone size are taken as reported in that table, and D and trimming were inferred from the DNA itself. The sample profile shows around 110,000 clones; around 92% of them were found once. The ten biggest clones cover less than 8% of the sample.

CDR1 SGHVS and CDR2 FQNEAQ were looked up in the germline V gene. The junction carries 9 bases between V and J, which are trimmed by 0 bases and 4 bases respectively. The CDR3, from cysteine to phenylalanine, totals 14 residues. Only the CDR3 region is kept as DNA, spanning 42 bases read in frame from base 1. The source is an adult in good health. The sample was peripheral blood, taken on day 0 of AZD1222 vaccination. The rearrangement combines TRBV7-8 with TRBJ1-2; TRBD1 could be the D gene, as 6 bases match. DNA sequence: TGTGCCAGCAGCTTAGCAGGGGACACCTATGGCTACACCTTC. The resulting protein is CASSLAGDTYGYTF.